The TCR beta chain under discussion was sequenced for a study of shared clonotypes between healthy human individuals. Caucasian adults residing in Nashville, Tennessee made up all the donors. CD45RA-negative memory and CD45RA+ naive subsets were split from the CD4+ cells. The protocol was immunoSEQ multiplex PCR, while the TCRdb copy is restricted to in-frame clones and leaves out a portion. The table has 700,000 or so clones, around 72% seen once; the top ten hold about 2%. This clone was detected only once. Its antigen is unknown. Looked up from germline, CDR1 is SQVTM and CDR2 is ANQGSEA. Trimming took off 4 bases at V and 9 bases at J, with 13 bases between the two ends. The CDR3 extends over 12 amino acids. General study points: For sorted subsets, rarefaction showed incomplete sequencing despite large depth. The sole specimen, blood, was sampled, and tissue repertoires likely differ.

The material sequenced was memory CD4+ T cells sorted from blood. Stated subset: CD45RA-negative fraction. This TCR was recovered from a woman aged 25 to 39 in good health. The chain recombines TRBV29-1 with TRBJ2-1, with a possible D match to TRBD2 (6 bases). The CDR3 here is CSVVGRASEQFF. The DNA of the CDR3 is TGCAGCGTTGTCGGGAGAGCCAGTGAGCAGTTCTTC.